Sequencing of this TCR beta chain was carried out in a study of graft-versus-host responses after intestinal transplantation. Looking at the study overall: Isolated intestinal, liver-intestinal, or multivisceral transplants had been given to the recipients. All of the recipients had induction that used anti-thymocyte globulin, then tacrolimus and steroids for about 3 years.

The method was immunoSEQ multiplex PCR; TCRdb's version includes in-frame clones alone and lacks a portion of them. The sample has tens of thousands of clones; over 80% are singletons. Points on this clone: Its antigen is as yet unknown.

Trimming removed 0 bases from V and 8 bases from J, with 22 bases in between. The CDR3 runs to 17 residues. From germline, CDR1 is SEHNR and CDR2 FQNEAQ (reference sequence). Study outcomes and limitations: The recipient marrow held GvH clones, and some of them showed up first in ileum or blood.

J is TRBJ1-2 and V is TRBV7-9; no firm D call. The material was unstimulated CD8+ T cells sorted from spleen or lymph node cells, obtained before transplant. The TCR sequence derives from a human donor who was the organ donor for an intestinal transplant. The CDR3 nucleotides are TGTGCCAGCAGCTTAGCGCGTAATTACGGGGTAGACGGCGGCTACACCTTC. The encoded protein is CASSLARNYGVDGGYTF.